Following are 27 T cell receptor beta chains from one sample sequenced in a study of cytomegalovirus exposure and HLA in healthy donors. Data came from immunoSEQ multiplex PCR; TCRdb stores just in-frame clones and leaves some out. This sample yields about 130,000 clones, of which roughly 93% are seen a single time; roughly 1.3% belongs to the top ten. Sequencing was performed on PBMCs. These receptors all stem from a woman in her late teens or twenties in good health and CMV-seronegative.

The CDR3 spells CASSSASGPYEQYF. CDR3 nucleotide sequence: TGTGCCAGCAGTTCCGCTAGCGGGCCCTACGAGCAGTACTTC. This rearrangement joins TRBV2 to TRBJ2-7; 8 bases are shared with TRBD2. Germline CDR1 SNHLY, CDR2 FYNNEI. The CDR3 is made up of 14 amino acids. The ends lost 5 bases at V and 2 bases at J; junction bases unmatched: 5.

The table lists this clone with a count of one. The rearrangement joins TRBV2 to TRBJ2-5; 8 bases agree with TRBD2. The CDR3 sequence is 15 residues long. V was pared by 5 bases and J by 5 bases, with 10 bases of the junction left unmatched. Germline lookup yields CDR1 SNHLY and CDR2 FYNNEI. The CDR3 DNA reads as TGTGCCAGCAGTCTTATAGCGGGGAATAGGGAGACCCAGTACTTC. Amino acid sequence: CASSLIAGNRETQYF.

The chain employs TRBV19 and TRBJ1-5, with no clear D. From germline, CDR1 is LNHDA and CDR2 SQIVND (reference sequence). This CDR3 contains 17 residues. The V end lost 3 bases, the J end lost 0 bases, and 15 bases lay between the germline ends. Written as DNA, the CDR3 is TGTGCCAGTAGTATCGGTACACGGAGATATAGCAATCAGCCCCAGCATTTT. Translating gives CASSIGTRRYSNQPQHF.

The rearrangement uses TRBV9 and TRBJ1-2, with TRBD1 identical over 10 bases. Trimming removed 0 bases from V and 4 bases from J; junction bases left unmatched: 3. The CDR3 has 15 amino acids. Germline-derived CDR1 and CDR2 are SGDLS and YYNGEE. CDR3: CASSVGQGASYGYTF. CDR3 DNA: TGTGCCAGCAGCGTAGGACAGGGGGCTTCCTATGGCTACACCTTC. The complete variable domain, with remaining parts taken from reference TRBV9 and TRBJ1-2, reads DSGVTQTPKHLITATGQRVTLRCSPRSGDLSVYWYQQSLDQGLQFLIQYYNGEERAKGNILERFSAQQFPDLHSELNLSSLELGDSALYFCASSVGQGASYGYTFGSGTRLTVV.

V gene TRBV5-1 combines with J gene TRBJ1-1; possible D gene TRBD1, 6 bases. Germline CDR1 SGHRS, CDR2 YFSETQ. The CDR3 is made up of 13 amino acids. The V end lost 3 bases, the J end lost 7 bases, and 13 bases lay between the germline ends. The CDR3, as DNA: TGCGCCAGCAGCTACACAGGGATATTTGAAGCTTTCTTT. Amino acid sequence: CASSYTGIFEAFF.

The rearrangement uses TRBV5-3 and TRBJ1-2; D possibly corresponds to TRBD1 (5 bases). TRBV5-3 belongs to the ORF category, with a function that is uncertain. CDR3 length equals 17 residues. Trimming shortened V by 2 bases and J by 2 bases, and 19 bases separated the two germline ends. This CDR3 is CARSFCVLRQRNYGYTF. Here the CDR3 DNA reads TGTGCCAGAAGCTTTTGCGTGCTGAGACAGCGCAACTATGGCTACACCTTC.

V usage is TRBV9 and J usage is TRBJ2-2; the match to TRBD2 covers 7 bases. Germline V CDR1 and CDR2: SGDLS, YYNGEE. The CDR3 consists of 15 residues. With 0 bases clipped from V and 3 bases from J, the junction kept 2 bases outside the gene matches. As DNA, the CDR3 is TGTGCCAGCAGCGTAGAGGCGGGGGACACCGGGGAGCTGTTTTTT. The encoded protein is CASSVEAGDTGELFF. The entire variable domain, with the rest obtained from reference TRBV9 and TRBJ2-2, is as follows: DSGVTQTPKHLITATGQRVTLRCSPRSGDLSVYWYQQSLDQGLQFLIQYYNGEERAKGNILERFSAQQFPDLHSELNLSSLELGDSALYFCASSVEAGDTGELFFGEGSRLTVL.

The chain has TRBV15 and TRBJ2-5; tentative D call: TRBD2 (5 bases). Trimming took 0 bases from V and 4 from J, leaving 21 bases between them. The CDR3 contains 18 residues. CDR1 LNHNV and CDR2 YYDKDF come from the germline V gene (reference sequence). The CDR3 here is CATSREGLGAAIGETQYF. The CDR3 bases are TGTGCCACCAGCAGAGAAGGATTAGGAGCGGCGATAGGAGAGACCCAGTACTTC.

CDR3 protein: CASTSTWGGRETQYF. Written as DNA, the CDR3 is TGTGCCAGTACCTCTACCTGGGGGGGGCGGGAGACCCAGTACTTC. The chain links TRBV19 to TRBJ2-5; tentative D call: TRBD2 (7 bases). The germline CDR1 and CDR2 sequences are LNHDA and SQIVND (reference sequence). CDR3 length equals 15 residues. Trimming took 7 bases from V and 5 from J, leaving 20 bases between them.

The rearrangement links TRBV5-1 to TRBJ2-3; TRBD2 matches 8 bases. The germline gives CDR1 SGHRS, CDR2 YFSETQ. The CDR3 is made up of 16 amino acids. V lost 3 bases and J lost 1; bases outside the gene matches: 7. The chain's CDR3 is CASSWGPGGGTDTQYF. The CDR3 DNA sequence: TGCGCCAGCAGCTGGGGACCGGGAGGGGGCACAGATACGCAGTATTTT.

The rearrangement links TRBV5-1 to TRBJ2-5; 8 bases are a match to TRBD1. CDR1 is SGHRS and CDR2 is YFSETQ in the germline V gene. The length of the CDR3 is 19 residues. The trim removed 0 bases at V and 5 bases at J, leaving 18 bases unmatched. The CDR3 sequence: CASSLGFRGRSASRETQYF. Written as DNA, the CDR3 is TGCGCCAGCAGCTTGGGTTTCAGGGGGCGCTCCGCCTCCCGGGAGACCCAGTACTTC.

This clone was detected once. DNA of the CDR3: TGTGCCAGCAGCATCGGGGGGGAAAGCACAGATACGCAGTATTTT. This gives the protein CASSIGGESTDTQYF. The chain recombines TRBV9 with TRBJ2-3, with TRBD2 matching 8 bases. The CDR3 length is 15 residues. Per the germline V gene, CDR1 is SGDLS and CDR2 is YYNGEE. V shed 4 bases and J 0 bases; nucleotides not matched to a gene: 4.

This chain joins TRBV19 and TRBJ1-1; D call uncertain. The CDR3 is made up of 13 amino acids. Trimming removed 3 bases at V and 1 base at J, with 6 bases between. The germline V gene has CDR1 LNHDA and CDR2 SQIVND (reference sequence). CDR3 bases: TGTGCCAGTAGTATTACTCAGAACACTGAAGCTTTCTTT. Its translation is CASSITQNTEAFF.

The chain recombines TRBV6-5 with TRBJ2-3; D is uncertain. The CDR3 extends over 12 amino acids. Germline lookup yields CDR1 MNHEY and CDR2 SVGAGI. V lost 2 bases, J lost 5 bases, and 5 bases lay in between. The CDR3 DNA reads TGTGCCAGCAGTTACCCGGGAGATACGCAGTATTTT. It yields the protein CASSYPGDTQYF.

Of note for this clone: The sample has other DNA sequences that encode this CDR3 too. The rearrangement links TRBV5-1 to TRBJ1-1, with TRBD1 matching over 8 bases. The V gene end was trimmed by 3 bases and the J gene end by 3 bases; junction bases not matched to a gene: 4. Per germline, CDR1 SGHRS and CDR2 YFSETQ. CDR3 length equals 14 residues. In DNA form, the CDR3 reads TGCGCCAGCAGCTCACAGGGGGGGGACACTGAAGCTTTCTTT. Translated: CASSSQGGDTEAFF.

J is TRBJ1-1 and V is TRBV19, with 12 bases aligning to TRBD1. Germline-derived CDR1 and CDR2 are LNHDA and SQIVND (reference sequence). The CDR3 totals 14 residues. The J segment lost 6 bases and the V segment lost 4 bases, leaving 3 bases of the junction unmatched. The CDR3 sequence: CASSTGQGAAEAFF. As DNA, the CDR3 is TGTGCCAGTAGTACGGGACAGGGGGCGGCTGAAGCTTTCTTT.

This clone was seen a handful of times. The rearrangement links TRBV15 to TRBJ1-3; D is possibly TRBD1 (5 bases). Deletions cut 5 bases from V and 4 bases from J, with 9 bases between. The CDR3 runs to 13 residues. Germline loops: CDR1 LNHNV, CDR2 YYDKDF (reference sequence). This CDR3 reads CATSDRKGNTIYF. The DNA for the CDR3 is TGTGCCACCAGCGACAGAAAAGGAAACACCATATATTTT.

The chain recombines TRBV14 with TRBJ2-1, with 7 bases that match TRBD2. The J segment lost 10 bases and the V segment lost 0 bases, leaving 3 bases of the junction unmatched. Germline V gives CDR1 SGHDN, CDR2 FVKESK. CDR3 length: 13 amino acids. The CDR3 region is CASSQDLRGEQFF. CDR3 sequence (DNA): TGTGCCAGCAGCCAAGATCTGCGGGGGGAGCAGTTCTTC. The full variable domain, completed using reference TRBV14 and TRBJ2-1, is EAGVTQFPSHSVIEKGQTVTLRCDPISGHDNLYWYRRVMGKEIKFLLHFVKESKQDESGMPNNRFLAERTGGTYSTLKVQPAELEDSGVYFCASSQDLRGEQFFGPGTRLTVL.

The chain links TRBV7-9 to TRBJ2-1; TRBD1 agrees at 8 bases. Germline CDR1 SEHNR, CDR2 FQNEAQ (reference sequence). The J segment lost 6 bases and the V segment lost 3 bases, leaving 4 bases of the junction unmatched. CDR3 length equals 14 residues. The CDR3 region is CASSFGQGANEQFF. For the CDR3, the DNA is TGTGCCAGCAGCTTCGGACAGGGTGCCAATGAGCAGTTCTTC.

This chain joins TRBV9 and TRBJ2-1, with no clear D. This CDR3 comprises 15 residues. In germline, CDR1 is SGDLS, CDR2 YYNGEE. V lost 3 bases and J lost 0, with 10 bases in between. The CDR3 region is CASSAGESSYNEQFF. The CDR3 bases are TGTGCCAGCAGCGCCGGAGAAAGCTCCTACAATGAGCAGTTCTTC.

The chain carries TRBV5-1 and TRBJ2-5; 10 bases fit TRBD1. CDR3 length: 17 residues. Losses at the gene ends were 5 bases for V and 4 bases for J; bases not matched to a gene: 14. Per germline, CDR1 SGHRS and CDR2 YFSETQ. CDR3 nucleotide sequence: TGCGCCAGCAGACGGGGGCCGGGACAGGGGCTAGGAGAGACCCAGTACTTC. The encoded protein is CASRRGPGQGLGETQYF.

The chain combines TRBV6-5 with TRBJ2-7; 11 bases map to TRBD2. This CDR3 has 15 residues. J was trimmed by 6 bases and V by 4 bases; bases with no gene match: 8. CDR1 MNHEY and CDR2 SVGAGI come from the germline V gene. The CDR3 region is CASSSGTSGPSEQYF. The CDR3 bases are TGTGCCAGCAGTTCCGGGACTAGCGGCCCCTCCGAGCAGTACTTC.

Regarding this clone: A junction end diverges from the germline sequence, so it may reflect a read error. The CDR3: CASSRGVTEFF. The CDR3 region has the DNA TGTGCCAGCAGTCGTGGCGTGACAGAGTTTTTC. The V and J genes are TRBV11-2 and TRBJ1-2, with D tentatively TRBD1 (5 bases). This CDR3 contains 11 residues. The germline gives CDR1 SGHAT, CDR2 FQNNGV.

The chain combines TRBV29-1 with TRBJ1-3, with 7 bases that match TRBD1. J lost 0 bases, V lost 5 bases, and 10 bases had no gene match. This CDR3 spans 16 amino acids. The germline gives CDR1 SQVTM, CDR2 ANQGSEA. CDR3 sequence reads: CSVKRTGVHSGNTIYF. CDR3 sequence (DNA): TGCAGCGTTAAACGGACAGGAGTCCACTCTGGAAACACCATATATTTT. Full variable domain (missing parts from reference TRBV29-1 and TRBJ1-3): SAVISQKPSRDICQRGTSLTIQCQVDSQVTMMFWYRQQPGQSLTLIATANQGSEATYESGFVIDKFPISRPNLTFSTLTVSNMSPEDSSIYLCSVKRTGVHSGNTIYFGEGSWLTVV.

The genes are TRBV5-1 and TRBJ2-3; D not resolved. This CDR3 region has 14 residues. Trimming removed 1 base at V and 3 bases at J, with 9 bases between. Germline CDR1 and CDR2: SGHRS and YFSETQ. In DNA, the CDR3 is TGCGCCAGCAGCTTGCTCCGCGAGACAGATACGCAGTATTTT. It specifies CASSLLRETDTQYF.

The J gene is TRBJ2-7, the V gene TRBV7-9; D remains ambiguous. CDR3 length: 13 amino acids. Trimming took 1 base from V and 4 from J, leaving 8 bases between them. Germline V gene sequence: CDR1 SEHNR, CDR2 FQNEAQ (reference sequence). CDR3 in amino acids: CASSLGGVYEQYF. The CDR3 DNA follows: TGTGCCAGCAGCTTAGGTGGAGTTTACGAGCAGTACTTC.

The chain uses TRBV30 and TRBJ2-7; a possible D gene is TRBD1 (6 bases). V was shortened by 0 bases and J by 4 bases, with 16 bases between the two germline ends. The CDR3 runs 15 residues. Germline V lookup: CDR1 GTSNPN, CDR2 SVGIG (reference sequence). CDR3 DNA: TGTGCCTGGAGTGTACCAGTCAGGGGATTTTACGAGCAGTACTTC. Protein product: CAWSVPVRGFYEQYF.